This TCR beta chain was sequenced in a study of cytomegalovirus exposure and HLA in healthy donors. Study-level findings and limits: Accounts indicate the classifier identified cytomegalovirus status with strong specificity and sensitivity.

After removal of 5 bases from V and 4 bases from J, the junction contained 13 bases not matched to a gene. The CDR3 length is 16 residues. Germline V gene sequence: CDR1 PRHDT, CDR2 FYEKMQ (reference sequence). Comments on this clone: Its antigen remains unidentified.

Assay used: immunoSEQ multiplex PCR; TCRdb lists only in-frame clones, some missing. The data contain about 130,000 clones, about nine tenths of them seen just once; the ten biggest clones take up roughly 6.7%. This receptor was obtained from a woman in her thirties in good health and CMV-seropositive. What was sequenced was PBMCs. The chain carries TRBV13 and TRBJ1-1; 7 bases align to TRBD1. The CDR3 region is CASSPQTGLSLTEAFF. In nucleotides, the CDR3 is TGTGCCAGCAGCCCACAGACAGGGTTATCGCTCACTGAAGCTTTCTTT.